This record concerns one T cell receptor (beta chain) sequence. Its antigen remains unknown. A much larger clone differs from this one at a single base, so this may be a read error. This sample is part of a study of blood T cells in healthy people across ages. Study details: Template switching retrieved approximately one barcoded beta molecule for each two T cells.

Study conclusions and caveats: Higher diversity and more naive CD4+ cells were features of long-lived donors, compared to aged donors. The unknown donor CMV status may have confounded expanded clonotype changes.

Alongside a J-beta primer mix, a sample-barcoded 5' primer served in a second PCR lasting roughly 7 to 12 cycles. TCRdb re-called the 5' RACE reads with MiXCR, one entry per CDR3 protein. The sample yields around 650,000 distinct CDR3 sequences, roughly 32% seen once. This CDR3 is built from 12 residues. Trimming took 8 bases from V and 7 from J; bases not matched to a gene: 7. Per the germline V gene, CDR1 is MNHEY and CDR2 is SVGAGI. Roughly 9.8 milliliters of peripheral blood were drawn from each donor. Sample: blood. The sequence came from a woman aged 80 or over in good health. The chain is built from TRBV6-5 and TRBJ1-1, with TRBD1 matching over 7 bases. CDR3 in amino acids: CASGPQGNEAFF. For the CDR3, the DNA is TGTGCCAGCGGCCCACAGGGGAATGAAGCTTTCTTT.